A selection of T cell receptor beta chains follows, all from one sample in a study of T cell responses to AZD1222 COVID-19 vaccine. TCRdb keeps only in-frame clones here, not all; method: immunoSEQ multiplex PCR. The data hold some 190,000 clones, with approximately 92% observed a single time. Sequenced here: peripheral blood, sampled on day 0 of AZD1222 vaccination. The receptors originated from an adult in good health. The CDR3 runs from the conserved cysteine through the conserved F or W. D genes are given only for firm matches. Size tells how often a clone was seen (once, few, many) or the class of an expanded clone, and some rows leave it out.

clone size	V gene	J gene	D gene	CDR3 DNA	CDR3 protein
-	TRBV5-1	TRBJ2-6	TRBD1	TGCGCCAGCAGCCAGTGGCACAGGGGTGATGGGGCCAACGTCCTGACTTTC	CASSQWHRGDGANVLTF
-	TRBV6-5	TRBJ2-2	-	TGTGCCAGCATCGGGTTAGTCCGCGGGGAGCTGTTTTTT	CASIGLVRGELFF
-	TRBV3-1/TRBV3-2	TRBJ1-4	-	TGTGCCAGCAGTAGTTATCAGGGAAAACTGTTTTTT	CASSSYQGKLFF
-	TRBV21-1	TRBJ1-2	-	TGCCTGGGACAGGGGAAAATAGCTAACTATGGCTACACCTTC	CLGQGKIANYGYTF
-	TRBV28	TRBJ1-3	-	TGTGCCAGCAGTCGACAGTCCTCTGGAAACACCATATATTTT	CASSRQSSGNTIYF
-	TRBV28	TRBJ1-2	-	TGTGCCAGCAGTTTCCAGTGGGGTGGCTACACCTTC	CASSFQWGGYTF
-	TRBV5-1	TRBJ2-3	TRBD1	TGCGCCAGCAGCTTGGGACAGGGGTTTCGGGATACGCAGTATTTT	CASSLGQGFRDTQYF
-	TRBV9	TRBJ2-1	TRBD2	TGTGCCAGCAGCACGCCACTAGCGGGGGAGGGGGATGAGCAGTTCTTC	CASSTPLAGEGDEQFF
-	TRBV5-4	TRBJ1-1	TRBD1	TGTGCCAGCAGCCCGGGACAGGGGAGGACTGAAGCTTTCTTT	CASSPGQGRTEAFF
-	TRBV7-3	TRBJ1-1	-	TGTGCCAGCAGCGTGGCGGGGAACACTGAAGCTTTCTTT	CASSVAGNTEAFF
-	TRBV2	TRBJ1-2	TRBD1	TGTGCCAGCAGTGATTGGGACAGGGACTATGGCTACACCTTC	CASSDWDRDYGYTF
-	TRBV12-2	TRBJ2-1	-	TGTGCAAGTCGCTTCTGTGAGCAGTTCTTC	CASRFCEQFF
-	TRBV5-1	TRBJ1-1	-	TGCGCCAGCAGCTTCGACGGAGGGGACACTGAAGCTTTCTTT	CASSFDGGDTEAFF
once	TRBV3-1/TRBV3-2	TRBJ1-2	-	TGTGCCAGCAGCCAAGATACGGTAAGAAGCTTC	CASSQDTVRSF
-	TRBV28	TRBJ2-7	TRBD1	TGTGCCAGCAGTCCATATTCGCAGGGGGCCGCCTACGAGCAGTACTTC	CASSPYSQGAAYEQYF
-	TRBV12-3/TRBV12-4	TRBJ1-4	-	TGTGCCAGCAGGGGGACGGTGGAAAAACTGTTTTTT	CASRGTVEKLFF
-	TRBV20-1	TRBJ1-3	-	TGCAGTGCTCCCGCTGGAAACACCATATATTTT	CSAPAGNTIYF
-	TRBV25-1	TRBJ2-7	TRBD1	TGTGCCAGCAGCGGTCCCGGGACAGGGATGTACGAGCAGTACTTC	CASSGPGTGMYEQYF
-	TRBV7-2	TRBJ2-6	-	TGTGCCAGCAGCCCAGGGACGGCCAACGTCCTGACTTTC	CASSPGTANVLTF
-	TRBV6-5	TRBJ2-7	-	TGTGCCAGCATGTTCCCGGGGGTCAACGAGCAGTACTTC	CASMFPGVNEQYF
-	TRBV6-4	TRBJ2-6	-	TGTGCCAGCAGTACGGACACGAGCTCTGGGGCCAACGTCCTGACTTTC	CASSTDTSSGANVLTF
-	TRBV6-4	TRBJ1-6	-	TGTGCCAGCCGACCAGGGGATAATTCACCCCTCCACTTT	CASRPGDNSPLHF